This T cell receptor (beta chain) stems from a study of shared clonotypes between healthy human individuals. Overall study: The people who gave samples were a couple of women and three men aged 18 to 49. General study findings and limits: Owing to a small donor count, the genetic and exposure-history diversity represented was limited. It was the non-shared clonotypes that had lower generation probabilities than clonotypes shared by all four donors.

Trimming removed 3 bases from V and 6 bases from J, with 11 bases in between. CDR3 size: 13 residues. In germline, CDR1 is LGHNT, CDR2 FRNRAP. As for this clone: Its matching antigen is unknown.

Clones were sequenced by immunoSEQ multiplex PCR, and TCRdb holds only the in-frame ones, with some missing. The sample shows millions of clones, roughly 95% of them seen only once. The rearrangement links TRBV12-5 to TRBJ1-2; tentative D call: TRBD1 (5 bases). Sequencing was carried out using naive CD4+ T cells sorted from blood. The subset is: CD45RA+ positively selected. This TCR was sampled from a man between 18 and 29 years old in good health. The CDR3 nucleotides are TGTGCTAGTGGTTTTGGGGGTGGGGATGGCTACACCTTC. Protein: CASGFGGGDGYTF.